This T cell receptor beta chain came from a study of blood T cell repertoires in COVID-19. Study details: There were acute and convalescent COVID-19 samples, and they came from the United States, Italy and Spain. The analysed material was cDNA or gDNA that came from T cells, B-cell-depleted T cells, or PBMCs.

The authors' processing: Amplified reference gene primers provided the basis for estimating nucleated cell counts. Clones were sequenced by immunoSEQ multiplex PCR, and TCRdb holds only the in-frame ones, with some missing. The DNA was the basis for D and trimming; V, J and clone size are from that table. This table holds around 76,000 clones, roughly 89% found once. Germline assignment: CDR1 MNHNS and CDR2 SASEGT. V dropped 8 bases and J dropped 7; count of bases not matched to a gene: 11. The CDR3 loop spans 13 amino acids. Specimen: peripheral blood. V usage is TRBV6-1 and J usage is TRBJ2-7; TRBD2 aligns across 7 bases. This receptor was obtained from a man between 60 and 75 years old with acute or convalescent COVID-19. CDR3 loop: CASGGGAVTEQYF. CDR3 in DNA: TGTGCCAGCGGGGGAGGGGCAGTTACTGAGCAGTACTTC.